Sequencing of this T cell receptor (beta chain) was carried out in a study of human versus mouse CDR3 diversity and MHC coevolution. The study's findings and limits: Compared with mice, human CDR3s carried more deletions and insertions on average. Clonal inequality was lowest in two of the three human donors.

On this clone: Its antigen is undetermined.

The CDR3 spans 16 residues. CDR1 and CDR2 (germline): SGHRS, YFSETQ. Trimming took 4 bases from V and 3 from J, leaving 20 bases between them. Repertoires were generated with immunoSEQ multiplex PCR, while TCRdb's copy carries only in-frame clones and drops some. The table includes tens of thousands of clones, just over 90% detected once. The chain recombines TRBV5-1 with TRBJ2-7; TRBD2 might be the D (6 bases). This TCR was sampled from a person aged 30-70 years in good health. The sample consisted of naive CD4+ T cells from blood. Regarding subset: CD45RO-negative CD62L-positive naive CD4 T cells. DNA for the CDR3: TGCGCCAGCAGCCCCGGCGGGGCTAGCGCGTACTACGAGCAGTACTTC. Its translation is CASSPGGASAYYEQYF.